This T cell receptor (beta chain) was recorded in a study of blood T cells in healthy people across ages. Study-wide points: Per million T cells, TCR beta diversity dropped roughly linearly as age increased.

Using a J-beta primer mix together with a sample-barcoded 5' primer, a second PCR was run for about 7 to 12 cycles. Every single cDNA molecule received a tag from a template-switch adaptor with 12 random nucleotides. TCRdb processed the 5' RACE reads anew with MiXCR; each CDR3 protein has one entry. The table lists some 900,000 distinct CDR3 sequences, roughly 50% of them singletons. The CDR3 extends over 12 amino acids. Trimming stripped 3 bases from V and 3 bases from J, with 5 bases between. The germline V gene has CDR1 MDHEN and CDR2 SYDVKM. The sample providers were healthy Caucasian people from Russia, aged about 6 to 95. Details on this clonotype: What it binds is not known.

The clonotype originates from a young man in good health. The source material was blood. The chain recombines TRBV28 with TRBJ1-2, with D unclear. CDR3 region: CASSLRHYGYTF. In DNA, the CDR3 is TGTGCCAGCAGTTTGCGCCACTATGGCTACACCTTC.